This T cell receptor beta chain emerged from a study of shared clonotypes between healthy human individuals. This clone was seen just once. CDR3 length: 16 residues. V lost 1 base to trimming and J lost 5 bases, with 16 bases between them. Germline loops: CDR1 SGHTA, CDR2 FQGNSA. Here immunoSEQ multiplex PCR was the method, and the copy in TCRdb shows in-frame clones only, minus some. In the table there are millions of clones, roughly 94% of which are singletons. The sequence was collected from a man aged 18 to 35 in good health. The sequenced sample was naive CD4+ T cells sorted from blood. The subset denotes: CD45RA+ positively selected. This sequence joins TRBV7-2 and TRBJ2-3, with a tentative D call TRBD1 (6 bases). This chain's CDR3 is CASSLVGTARGDTQYF. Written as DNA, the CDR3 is TGTGCCAGCAGCTTAGTTGGGACGGCCAGGGGAGATACGCAGTATTTT.